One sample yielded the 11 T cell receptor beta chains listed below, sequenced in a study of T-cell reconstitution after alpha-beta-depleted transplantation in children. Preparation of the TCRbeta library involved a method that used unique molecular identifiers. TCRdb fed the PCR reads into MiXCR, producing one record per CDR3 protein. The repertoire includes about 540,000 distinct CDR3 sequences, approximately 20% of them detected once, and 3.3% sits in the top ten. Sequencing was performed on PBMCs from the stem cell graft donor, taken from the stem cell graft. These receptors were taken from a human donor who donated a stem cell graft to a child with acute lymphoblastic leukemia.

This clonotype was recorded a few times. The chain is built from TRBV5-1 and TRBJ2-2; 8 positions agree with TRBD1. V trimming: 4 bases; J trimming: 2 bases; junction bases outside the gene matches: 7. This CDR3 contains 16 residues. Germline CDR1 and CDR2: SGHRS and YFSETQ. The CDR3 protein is CASSARDRRNTGELFF. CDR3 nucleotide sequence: TGCGCCAGCAGCGCCCGGGACAGGCGTAACACCGGGGAGCTGTTTTTT.

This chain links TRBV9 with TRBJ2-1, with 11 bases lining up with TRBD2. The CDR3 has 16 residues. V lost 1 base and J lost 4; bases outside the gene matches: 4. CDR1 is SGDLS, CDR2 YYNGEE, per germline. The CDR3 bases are TGTGCCAGCAGCGTACCACGACTAGCGGGATACAATGAGCAGTTCTTC. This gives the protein CASSVPRLAGYNEQFF.

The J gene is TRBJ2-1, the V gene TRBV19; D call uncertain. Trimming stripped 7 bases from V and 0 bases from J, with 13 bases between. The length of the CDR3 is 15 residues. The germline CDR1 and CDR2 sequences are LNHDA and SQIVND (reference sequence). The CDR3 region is CASNLELTSYNEQFF. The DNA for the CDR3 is TGTGCCAGTAATTTGGAGTTGACCTCCTACAATGAGCAGTTCTTC.

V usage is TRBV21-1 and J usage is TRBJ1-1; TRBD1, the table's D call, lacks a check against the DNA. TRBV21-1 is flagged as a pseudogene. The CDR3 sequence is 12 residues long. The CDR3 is CASRLSYTEAFF. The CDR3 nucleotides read TGTGCCAGCAGGCTGTCTTACACTGAAGCTTTCTTT.

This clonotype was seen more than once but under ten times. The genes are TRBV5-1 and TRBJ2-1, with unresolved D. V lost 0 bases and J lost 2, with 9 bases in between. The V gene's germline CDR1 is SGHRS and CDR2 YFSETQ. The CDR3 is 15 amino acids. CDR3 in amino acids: CASSLGPPTYNEQFF. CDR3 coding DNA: TGCGCCAGCAGCTTGGGGCCCCCGACCTACAATGAGCAGTTCTTC.

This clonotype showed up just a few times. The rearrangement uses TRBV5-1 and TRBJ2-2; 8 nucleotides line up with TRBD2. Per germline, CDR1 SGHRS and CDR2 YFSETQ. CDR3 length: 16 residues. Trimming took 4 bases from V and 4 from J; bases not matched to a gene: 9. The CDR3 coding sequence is TGCGCCAGCAGCCCCTCGGGAGCGGGAGCCACCGGGGAGCTGTTTTTT. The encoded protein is CASSPSGAGATGELFF.

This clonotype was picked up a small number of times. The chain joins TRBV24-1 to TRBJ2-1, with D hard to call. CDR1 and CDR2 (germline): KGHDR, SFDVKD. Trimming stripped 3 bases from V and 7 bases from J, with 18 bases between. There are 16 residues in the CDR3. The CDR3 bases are TGTGCCACCAGTGATCCCCGGTTCGGACCGGGTAATGAGCAGTTCTTC. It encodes CATSDPRFGPGNEQFF.

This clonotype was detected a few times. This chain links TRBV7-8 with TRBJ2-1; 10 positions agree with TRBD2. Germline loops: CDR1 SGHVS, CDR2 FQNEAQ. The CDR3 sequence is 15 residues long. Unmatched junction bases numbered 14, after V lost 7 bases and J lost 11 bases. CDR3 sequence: CASTETSGLGAQQFF. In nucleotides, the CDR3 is TGTGCCAGCACCGAGACTAGCGGGTTGGGGGCCCAGCAGTTCTTC.

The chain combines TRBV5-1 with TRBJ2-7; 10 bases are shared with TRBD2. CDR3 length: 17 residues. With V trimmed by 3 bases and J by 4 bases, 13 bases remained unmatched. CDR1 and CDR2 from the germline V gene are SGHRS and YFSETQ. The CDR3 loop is CASSWPTSGTSTYEQYF. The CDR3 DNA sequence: TGCGCCAGCAGCTGGCCTACTAGCGGGACCTCCACGTACGAGCAGTACTTC. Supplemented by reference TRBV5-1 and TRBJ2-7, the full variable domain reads KAGVTQTPRYLIKTRGQQVTLSCSPISGHRSVSWYQQTPGQGLQFLFEYFSETQRNKGNFPGRFSGRQFSNSRSEMNVSTLELGDSALYLCASSWPTSGTSTYEQYFGPGTRLTVT.

The CDR3 DNA reads as TGTGCCAGCAGCCCCGGACTCGGGAGCTCCTACAATGAGCAGTTCTTC. Its protein product is CASSPGLGSSYNEQFF. The rearrangement links TRBV11-2 to TRBJ2-1; D might be TRBD2 (6 bases). V lost 5 bases, J lost 0 bases, and 14 bases lay in between. The CDR3 has 16 amino acids. Germline CDR1 SGHAT, CDR2 FQNNGV.

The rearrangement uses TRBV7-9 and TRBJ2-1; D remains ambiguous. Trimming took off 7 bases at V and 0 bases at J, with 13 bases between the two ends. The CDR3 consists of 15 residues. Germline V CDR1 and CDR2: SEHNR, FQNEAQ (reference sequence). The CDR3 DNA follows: TGTGCCAGCACAGTAGGTATGAGCTCCTACAATGAGCAGTTCTTC. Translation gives CASTVGMSSYNEQFF.